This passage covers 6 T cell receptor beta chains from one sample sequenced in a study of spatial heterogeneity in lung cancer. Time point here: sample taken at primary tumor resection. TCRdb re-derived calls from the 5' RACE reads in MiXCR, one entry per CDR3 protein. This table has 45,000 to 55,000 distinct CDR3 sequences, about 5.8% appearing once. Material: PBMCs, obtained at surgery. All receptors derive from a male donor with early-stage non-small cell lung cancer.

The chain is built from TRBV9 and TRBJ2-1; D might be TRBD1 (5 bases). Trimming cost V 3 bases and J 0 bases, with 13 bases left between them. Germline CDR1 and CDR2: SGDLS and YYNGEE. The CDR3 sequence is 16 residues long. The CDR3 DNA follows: TGTGCCAGCAGCGCCAGTGCTGGGGCCTCCTACAATGAGCAGTTCTTC. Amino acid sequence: CASSASAGASYNEQFF.

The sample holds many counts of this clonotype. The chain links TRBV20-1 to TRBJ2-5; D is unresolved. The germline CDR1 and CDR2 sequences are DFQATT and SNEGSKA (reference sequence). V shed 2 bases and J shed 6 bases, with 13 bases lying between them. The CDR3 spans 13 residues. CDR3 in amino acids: CSARQGSPKTQYF. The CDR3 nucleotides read TGCAGTGCTAGACAAGGATCTCCGAAGACCCAGTACTTC.

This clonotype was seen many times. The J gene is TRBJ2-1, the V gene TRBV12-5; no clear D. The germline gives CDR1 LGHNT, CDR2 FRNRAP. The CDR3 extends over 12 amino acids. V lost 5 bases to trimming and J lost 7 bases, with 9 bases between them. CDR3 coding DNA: TGTGCTAGTGGTCCCGGACGTAATGAGCAGTTCTTC. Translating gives CASGPGRNEQFF.

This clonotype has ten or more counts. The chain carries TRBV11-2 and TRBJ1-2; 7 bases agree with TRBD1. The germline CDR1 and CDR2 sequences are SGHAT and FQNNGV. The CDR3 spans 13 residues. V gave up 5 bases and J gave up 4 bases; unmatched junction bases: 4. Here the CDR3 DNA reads TGTGCCAGCAGCACCACAGGGGTCTATGGCTACACCTTC. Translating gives CASSTTGVYGYTF.

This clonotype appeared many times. In nucleotides, the CDR3 is TGTGCCACTTCGGACAAAAACCACCATCAGCCCCAGCATTTT. It codes for CATSDKNHHQPQHF. This chain joins TRBV6-1 and TRBJ1-5; the D gene is possibly TRBD1 (5 bases). Per germline, CDR1 MNHNS and CDR2 SASEGT. V was trimmed by 10 bases and J by 5 bases, leaving 18 bases between them. The CDR3 is 14 amino acids.

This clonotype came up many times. In nucleotides, the CDR3 is TGCAGTGCTAGAGATCCGGGACGGACTCAAGAGACCCAGTACTTC. Its translation: CSARDPGRTQETQYF. The rearrangement uses TRBV20-1 and TRBJ2-5, with D perhaps TRBD1 or TRBD2 (5 bases each). V was cut by 0 bases and J by 2 bases, with 13 bases left in between. Per germline, CDR1 DFQATT and CDR2 SNEGSKA (reference sequence). The CDR3 covers 15 residues.